These 23 T cell receptor beta chains were all obtained from the same sample, sequenced in a study of PD-L1 blockade in urothelial cancer (dated by TCRdb to the late 2010s). The receptor library was made with the immunoSEQ multiplex PCR assay. The source is immuneACCESS, and TCRdb retained only in-frame sequences with V and J called. Part of the clones is not carried over; for the studies checked, unresolved V genes explain less than half of this, and the remainder is unexplained. This sample gives roughly 52,000 clones in total; 60% to 85% of them show up just once. Roughly 10% of the sample goes to the ten largest clones. The sample's time point label is to be understood as: pretreatment peripheral blood. The material sequenced was PBMCs, taken around atezolizumab (anti-PD-L1) treatment. These receptors were collected from a man between 65 and 79 years old with urothelial cancer.

The CDR3: CASSFLGQATSQETQYF. DNA of the CDR3: TGTGCCAGCAGTTTCTTGGGACAGGCGACCTCCCAAGAGACCCAGTACTTC. The rearrangement joins TRBV28 to TRBJ2-5, with 8 bases aligning to TRBD1. Germline loops: CDR1 MDHEN, CDR2 SYDVKM. The CDR3 has 17 residues. With V trimmed by 3 bases and J by 1 base, 10 bases remained unmatched.

V gene TRBV5-4 combines with J gene TRBJ1-1; D not resolved. CDR3 length: 14 amino acids. Germline V gene data show CDR1 as SGHNT and CDR2 as YYREEE (reference sequence). V lost 2 bases, J lost 2 bases, and 10 bases lay in between. The CDR3 DNA is TGTGCCAGCAGCTTCAGGTGGTCTAACACTGAAGCTTTCTTT. Translated, it gives CASSFRWSNTEAFF.

The chain carries TRBV4-1 and TRBJ2-7; 12 nucleotides agree with TRBD1. The CDR3 consists of 15 residues. Germline CDR1 is MGHRA and CDR2 is YSYEKL. V was pared by 5 bases and J by 7 bases, with 9 bases of the junction left unmatched. The CDR3 coding sequence is TGCGCCAGCAGCATAGGGGACAGGGGGCGTGGGGAGCAGTACTTC. It is translated as CASSIGDRGRGEQYF.

The chain carries TRBV11-3 and TRBJ2-5; D is perhaps TRBD1 (6 bases). V was cut by 5 bases and J by 6 bases, with 10 bases left in between. Germline CDR1 is SGHNT and CDR2 is YENEEA. The CDR3 length is 12 residues. DNA for the CDR3: TGTGCCAGCAGCCTGGGGGCGCAGACCCAGTACTTC. Amino acid sequence: CASSLGAQTQYF. The full variable domain, rest sourced from reference TRBV11-3 and TRBJ2-5, is EAGVVQSPRYKIIEKKQPVAFWCNPISGHNTLYWYLQNLGQGPELLIRYENEEAVDDSQLPKDRFSAERLKGVDSTLKIQPAELGDSAVYLCASSLGAQTQYFGPGTRLLVL.

The gene calls are TRBV6-1 and TRBJ2-2; no clear D. CDR3 length equals 12 residues. V lost 6 bases to trimming and J lost 2 bases, with 4 bases between them. The germline CDR1 and CDR2 sequences are MNHNS and SASEGT. CDR3 coding DNA: TGTGCCAGCAGGGCTAACACCGGGGAGCTGTTTTTT. Amino acid sequence: CASRANTGELFF.

As for this clone: One end of the junction varies from germline; a read error may be responsible. The chain uses TRBV5-5 and TRBJ2-7; D may be TRBD2 (6 bases). This CDR3 contains 12 residues. Germline CDR1 reads SGHKS; CDR2 reads YYEKEE (reference sequence). The CDR3 sequence: CASSPGVRDVSF. The DNA for the CDR3 is TGTGCCAGCAGCCCGGGGGTCCGGGACGTCTCATTC.

The chain is built from TRBV4-2 and TRBJ1-1; 7 bases match TRBD1. The germline V gene encodes CDR1 LGHNA and CDR2 YNFKEQ. Trimming cost V 3 bases and J 2 bases; bases outside gene matches: 9. The CDR3 runs 16 residues. The CDR3 region is CASSQRQGGPNTEAFF. The CDR3 nucleotides read TGTGCCAGCAGCCAGCGACAGGGCGGACCTAACACTGAAGCTTTCTTT.

The rearrangement uses TRBV5-8 and TRBJ1-1, with D perhaps TRBD1 (6 bases). V shed 0 bases and J shed 4 bases, with 22 bases lying between them. This CDR3 is built from 18 residues. From germline, CDR1 is SGHTS and CDR2 YDEGEE. The CDR3 protein is CASSLGLGRGITSTEAFF. The DNA for the CDR3 is TGTGCCAGCAGCTTGGGATTGGGCAGGGGAATAACGAGCACTGAAGCTTTCTTT. Combining the CDR3 with reference TRBV5-8 and TRBJ1-1 gives the whole variable domain EAGVTQSPTHLIKTRGQQATLRCSPISGHTSVYWYQQALGLGLQFLLWYDEGEERNRGNFPPRFSGRQFPNYSSELNVNALELEDSALYLCASSLGLGRGITSTEAFFGQGTRLTVV.

This chain links TRBV7-2 with TRBJ2-2, with D possibly TRBD2 on 6 matching bases. The CDR3 length is 16 residues. The V end was cut by 3 bases, the J end by 4 bases, with 15 bases between. The germline CDR1 and CDR2 sequences are SGHTA and FQGNSA. The CDR3 spells CASSFNGGESTGELFF. CDR3 bases: TGTGCCAGCAGCTTCAACGGCGGGGAGAGCACCGGGGAGCTGTTTTTT.

The chain combines TRBV11-2 with TRBJ2-5; D possibly corresponds to TRBD1 (6 bases). CDR1 and CDR2 (germline): SGHAT, FQNNGV. V gave up 2 bases and J gave up 5 bases, with 15 bases separating them. This CDR3 has 15 residues. The CDR3 loop reads CASSLSVGQGETQYF. CDR3 coding DNA: TGTGCCAGCAGCTTATCTGTCGGGCAGGGGGAGACCCAGTACTTC.

This chain links TRBV25-1 with TRBJ2-3; possible D gene TRBD2, 7 bases. Germline V gene lookup returns CDR1 MGHDK and CDR2 SYGVNS. CDR3 size: 17 residues. With 1 base removed from V and 5 bases from J, the gap between germline ends came to 19 bases. The CDR3 bases are TGTGCCAGCAGTGAATCGGGATTCGGGGGGCGAGGAGATACGCAGTATTTT. This translates into CASSESGFGGRGDTQYF.

The rearrangement links TRBV11-1 to TRBJ1-1; D unresolved. Germline values: CDR1 SGHAT, CDR2 FQDESV (reference sequence). Deletions cut 3 bases from V and 3 bases from J, with 8 bases between. The CDR3 covers 13 residues. The CDR3 DNA reads TGTGCCAGCAGCTTCCAACGGGACACTGAAGCTTTCTTT. The encoded protein is CASSFQRDTEAFF.

V usage is TRBV2 and J usage is TRBJ2-1; D possibly corresponds to TRBD2 (5 bases). V was clipped by 6 bases and J by 4 bases, with 10 bases between them. Looked up from germline, CDR1 is SNHLY and CDR2 is FYNNEI. This CDR3 is built from 13 residues. The CDR3 loop is CASSITRYNEQFF. The CDR3 DNA sequence: TGTGCCAGCAGCATTACTAGGTACAATGAGCAGTTCTTC.

This chain's CDR3 is CASSLLAGSLDEQFF. The DNA of the CDR3 is TGTGCCAGCAGCCTACTAGCGGGAAGTCTGGATGAGCAGTTCTTC. The chain employs TRBV6-5 and TRBJ2-1; the match to TRBD2 covers 10 bases. The V and J ends lost 6 bases and 8 bases, in that order; junction bases with no gene match: 10. In germline, CDR1 is MNHEY, CDR2 SVGAGI. This CDR3 spans 15 amino acids.

This chain joins TRBV2 and TRBJ2-1, with 9 bases identical to TRBD2. CDR1 SNHLY and CDR2 FYNNEI come from the germline V gene. The CDR3 is 14 residues long. Unmatched junction bases numbered 12, after V lost 5 bases and J lost 13 bases. The CDR3 sequence is CASSPEASGIEQFF. Written as DNA, the CDR3 is TGTGCCAGCAGTCCCGAGGCTAGCGGGATCGAACAGTTCTTC.

The V and J genes are TRBV5-1 and TRBJ2-7; TRBD2 matches 11 bases. This CDR3 is built from 15 residues. Trimming took 4 bases from V and 5 from J; bases not matched to a gene: 8. The germline V gene encodes CDR1 SGHRS and CDR2 YFSETQ. The CDR3 DNA follows: TGCGCCAGCAGCCCCACTAGCGGGGGCTTGGACGAGCAGTACTTC. This sequence encodes CASSPTSGGLDEQYF. The full variable domain, its missing parts supplied by reference TRBV5-1 and TRBJ2-7, is KAGVTQTPRYLIKTRGQQVTLSCSPISGHRSVSWYQQTPGQGLQFLFEYFSETQRNKGNFPGRFSGRQFSNSRSEMNVSTLELGDSALYLCASSPTSGGLDEQYFGPGTRLTVT.

The chain recombines TRBV19 with TRBJ2-3; 9 nucleotides align to TRBD2. CDR3 length equals 14 residues. The germline CDR1 and CDR2 sequences are LNHDA and SQIVND (reference sequence). V gave up 8 bases and J gave up 3 bases; unmatched junction bases: 6. The CDR3 here is CASGSGSITDTQYF. The DNA for the CDR3 is TGTGCCAGTGGTAGCGGGAGTATAACAGATACGCAGTATTTT.

The CDR3 DNA reads as TGTGCCAGCAGCGAAAACAGGGGGAGGCATAAGGGTAACAATCAGCCCCAGCATTTT. This gives the protein CASSENRGRHKGNNQPQHF. The V gene is TRBV7-3, the J gene TRBJ1-5, with TRBD1 identical over 8 bases. CDR3 length: 19 amino acids. V was clipped by 5 bases and J by 3 bases; unmatched bases: 18. Germline CDR1 is SGHTA and CDR2 is FQGTGA.

This chain connects TRBV6-6 to TRBJ2-7; 14 bases agree with TRBD2. The CDR3 is made up of 16 amino acids. The junction had 7 bases not matched to a gene; V was cut back by 6 bases and J by 3 bases. Germline assignment: CDR1 MNHNY and CDR2 SVGAGI (reference sequence). This CDR3 reads CASSRGLAGGGYEQYF. CDR3 in DNA: TGTGCCAGCAGCCGAGGACTAGCGGGAGGAGGCTACGAGCAGTACTTC.

J is TRBJ1-1 and V is TRBV2, with D perhaps matching TRBD1 (5 bases). CDR1 and CDR2 (germline): SNHLY, FYNNEI. The CDR3 loop spans 18 amino acids. With 5 bases removed from V and 0 bases from J, the gap between germline ends came to 22 bases. The CDR3: CASSLVRELPSLNTEAFF. CDR3 DNA sequence: TGTGCCAGCAGTTTAGTCAGGGAACTTCCCTCACTGAACACTGAAGCTTTCTTT.

The DNA of the CDR3 is TGTGCCTGGGACAGGGGTATCTACGAGCAGTACTTC. It translates to CAWDRGIYEQYF. The genes are TRBV30 and TRBJ2-7, with 8 nucleotides matching TRBD1. The CDR3 contains 12 residues. Germline V gives CDR1 GTSNPN, CDR2 SVGIG (reference sequence). The V segment lost 5 bases and the J segment 3 bases; nucleotides outside the gene matches: 3.

This clone was found once. V usage is TRBV5-1 and J usage is TRBJ2-1, with 13 nucleotides matching TRBD2. Germline V CDR1 and CDR2: SGHRS, YFSETQ. The length of the CDR3 is 17 residues. With 3 bases clipped from V and 8 bases from J, the junction kept 11 bases outside the gene matches. This chain's CDR3 is CASSWRTSGRTSDEQFF. CDR3 DNA sequence: TGCGCCAGCAGCTGGAGGACTAGCGGGAGAACTTCCGATGAGCAGTTCTTC.

As concerns this clone: The conserved phenylalanine or tryptophan normally closing the CDR3 is absent here, so this likely arose from a read error. The limits of the CDR3 on the DNA are not certain, so only TCRdb's listed CDR3 is given. The chain couples TRBV2 to TRBJ2-7; whether TRBD2, the table's D call, matches the DNA was not checked. From its first to its last residue, the CDR3 has 12 amino acids. In germline, CDR1 is SNHLY, CDR2 FYNNEI. The CDR3 sequence is CASSDRGLGYGL.